Listed below are T cell receptor beta chains from one sample, sequenced in a study of cytomegalovirus exposure and HLA in healthy donors. TCRdb's table, derived via immunoSEQ multiplex PCR, lists solely in-frame clones and lacks some. The sample includes 200,000 to 250,000 clones, about 90% of them seen just once. Sequencing used PBMCs. The receptors shown here come from a man between 18 and 35 years old in good health and CMV-seropositive. Each CDR3 is given with its conserved first and last residue. Rows give clone size only sometimes, using once, few, many, or a class for an expanded clone.

abundance,v_gene,CDR3aa
NA,TRBV9,CASSRAGAPYEQYF
NA,TRBV30,CAWSFASGRSGGELFF
NA,TRBV7-2,CASSPRAGANYEQYF
few,TRBV5-1,CASSNDRPQETQYF
NA,TRBV6-5,CASSSGVSEREKQFF
NA,TRBV28,CASSIGGTEAFF
many,TRBV6-1,CASSSSGFPSYEQYF
few,TRBV6-6,CASSAGRYGYTF
NA,TRBV6-1,CASSATGRGAEAFF
NA,TRBV27,CASSLLGARRTEAFF
NA,TRBV6-5,CASSSVLAGASETQYF
once,TRBV27,CASSLAGVNTEAFF
few,TRBV29-1,CSAWTGGNYGYTF
NA,TRBV15,CATSRGGFDEQYF
NA,TRBV6-1,CASSDGEFVYTF
NA,TRBV4-1,CASSQPFLRGGTGELFF
NA,TRBV5-6,CASRPAGEVRYNEQFF
once,TRBV6-5,CASSSISYEQYF
NA,TRBV2,CARSGALQAGDTDTQYF
NA,TRBV13,CASSLGPRPSGRPVEQYQFF
NA,TRBV15,CATSRDQLGGTQYF
NA,TRBV7-9,CASSLTYTGELFF
NA,TRBV5-1,CASTFGSRTEAFF
NA,TRBV4-3,CASILAERSILSYNEQFF
NA,TRBV30,CAWSARTVNTEAFF
once,TRBV30,CAWTISGWYYGYTF
NA,TRBV28,CASSHPAQGGSYEQYF
NA,TRBV7-9,CASSLARDSGANVLTF
once,TRBV15,CATSLAGSYGYTF
once,TRBV30,CAWSVRDRDTGELFF
NA,TRBV19,CASSIAGSDTQYF
NA,TRBV27,CASSRSYSNQPQHF
once,TRBV5-6,CASSLVGAETQYF
NA,TRBV11-1,CASSRWDYPTGGELFF
NA,TRBV2,CASSEGPGDIQYF
NA,TRBV4-1,CASSQGVSYNEQFF
NA,TRBV9,CASSVDGYPRDEQFF
NA,TRBV18,CASSPLAGLYNEQFF
NA,TRBV25-1,CASSAGTGVFNEQFF
once,TRBV28,CASRKWYEQFF
NA,TRBV7-3,CASSQHPSGDYEQYF
NA,TRBV27,CASSLVANTEAFF
NA,TRBV19,CASRTGPQETQYF
NA,TRBV11-2,CASSLYGGAGTEAFF
NA,TRBV13,CASSPGAGRHEQYF
NA,TRBV15,CATSTPRRLAGISFYEQYF
NA,TRBV6-1,CASSVIDYGYTF
NA,TRBV5-1,CASSLGRGANEKLFF
few,TRBV21-1,CASRDRGTYEQYF
NA,TRBV29-1,CSVDSGSGANVLTF
NA,TRBV13,CASSQTGTEQETQYF
NA,TRBV9,CASSVVPGARGTEAFF
NA,TRBV6-5,CASSAGRGRADTQYF
NA,TRBV9,CASSVTPGPEAFF
NA,TRBV2,CASSELTLSSTDTQYF
NA,TRBV6-6,CASRAAPGTEAFF
NA,TRBV5-1,CASSWSGAQGRGEAFF
NA,TRBV6-6,CASSYDGTGPFEQFF
NA,TRBV2,CASSRTANQPQHF